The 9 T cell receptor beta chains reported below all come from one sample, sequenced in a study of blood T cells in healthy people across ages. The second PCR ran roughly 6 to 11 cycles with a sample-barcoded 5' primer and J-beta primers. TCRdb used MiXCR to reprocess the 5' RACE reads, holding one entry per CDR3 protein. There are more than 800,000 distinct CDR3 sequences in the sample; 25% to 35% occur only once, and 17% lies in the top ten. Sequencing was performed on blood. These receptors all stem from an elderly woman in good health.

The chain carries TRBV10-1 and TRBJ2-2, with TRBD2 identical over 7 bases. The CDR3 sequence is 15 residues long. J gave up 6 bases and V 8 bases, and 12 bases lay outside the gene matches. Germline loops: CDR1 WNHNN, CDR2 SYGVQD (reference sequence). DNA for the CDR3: TGCGCCAGCGCTCCTCTCCTTGGGGGGGCCGGGGAGCTGTTTTTT. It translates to CASAPLLGGAGELFF.

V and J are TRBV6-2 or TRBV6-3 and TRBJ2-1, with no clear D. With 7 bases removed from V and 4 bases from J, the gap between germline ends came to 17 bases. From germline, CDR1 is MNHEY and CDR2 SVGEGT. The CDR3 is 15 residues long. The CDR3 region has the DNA TGTGCCAGCACCCTCAACGGGCCTGATTACAATGAGCAGTTCTTC. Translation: CASTLNGPDYNEQFF.

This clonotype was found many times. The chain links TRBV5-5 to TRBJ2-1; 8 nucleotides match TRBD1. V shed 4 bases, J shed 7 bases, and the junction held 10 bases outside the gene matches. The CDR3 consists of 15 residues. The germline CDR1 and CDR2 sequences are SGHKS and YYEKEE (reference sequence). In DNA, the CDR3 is TGTGCCAGCAGCCCCACGATCACAGGGGGGAATGAGCAGTTCTTC. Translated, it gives CASSPTITGGNEQFF. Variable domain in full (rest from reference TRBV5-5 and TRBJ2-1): DAGVTQSPTHLIKTRGQQVTLRCSPISGHKSVSWYQQVLGQGPQFIFQYYEKEERGRGNFPDRFSARQFPNYSSELNVNALLLGDSALYLCASSPTITGGNEQFFGPGTRLTVL.

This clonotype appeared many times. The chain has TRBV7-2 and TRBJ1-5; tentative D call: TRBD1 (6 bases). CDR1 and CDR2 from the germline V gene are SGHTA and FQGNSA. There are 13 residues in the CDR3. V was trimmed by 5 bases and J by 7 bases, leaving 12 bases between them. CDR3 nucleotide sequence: TGTGCCAGCAGCCCCCAGGGGAGACAGCCCCAGCATTTT. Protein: CASSPQGRQPQHF.

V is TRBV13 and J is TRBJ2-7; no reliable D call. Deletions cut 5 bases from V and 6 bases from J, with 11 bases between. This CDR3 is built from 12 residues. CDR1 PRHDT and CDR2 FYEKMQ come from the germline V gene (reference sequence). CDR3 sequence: CASSQDPGEQYF. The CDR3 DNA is TGTGCCAGCAGCCAAGACCCGGGCGAGCAGTACTTC.

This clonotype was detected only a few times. CDR3 amino acids: CASSRDRVWNSPLHF. The CDR3 nucleotides read TGTGCCAGCAGCAGAGACAGGGTTTGGAATTCACCCCTCCACTTT. V and J are TRBV7-2 and TRBJ1-6; 7 bases match TRBD1. V was clipped by 5 bases and J by 7 bases; unmatched bases: 8. The germline CDR1 and CDR2 sequences are SGHTA and FQGNSA. The CDR3 contains 15 residues.

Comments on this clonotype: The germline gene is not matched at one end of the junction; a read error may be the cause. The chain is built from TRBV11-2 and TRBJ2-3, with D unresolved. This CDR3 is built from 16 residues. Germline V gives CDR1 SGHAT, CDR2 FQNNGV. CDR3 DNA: TGTACCAGCAGCTTAGGTGTCAGGCGAAGCACAGATACGCAGTATTTT. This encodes CTSSLGVRRSTDTQYF. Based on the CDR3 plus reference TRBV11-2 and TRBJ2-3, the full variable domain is EAGVAQSPRYKIIEKRQSVAFWCNPISGHATLYWYQQILGQGPKLLIQFQNNGVVDDSQLPKDRFSAERLKGVDSTLKIQPAKLEDSAVYLCTSSLGVRRSTDTQYFGPGTRLTVL.

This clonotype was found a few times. The CDR3 DNA follows: TGCAGTGCTAGTATCGGACGAGGAAACACCGGGGAGCTGTTTTTT. Protein product: CSASIGRGNTGELFF. V and J are TRBV20-1 and TRBJ2-2, with D unresolved. From germline, CDR1 is DFQATT and CDR2 SNEGSKA (reference sequence). V lost 3 bases and J lost 2, with 13 bases in between. This CDR3 comprises 15 residues.

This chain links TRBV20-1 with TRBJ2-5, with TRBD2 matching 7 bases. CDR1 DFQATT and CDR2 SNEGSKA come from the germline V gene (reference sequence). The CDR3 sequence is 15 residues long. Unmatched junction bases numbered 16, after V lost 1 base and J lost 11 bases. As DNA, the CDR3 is TGCAGTGCTAGAGCCCTTCGCGGGGGAAACAATGAGCAGTACTTC. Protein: CSARALRGGNNEQYF.